This T cell receptor (beta chain) was sequenced for a study of blood T cell repertoires in COVID-19 (dated by TCRdb to 2018 to 2021). About the investigation overall: Collaborator samples came from the United States, Italy and Spain and covered acute and convalescent phases of COVID-19. The material from the prospective study consisted of cDNA or gDNA derived from T cells, B-cell-depleted T cells, or PBMCs. Samples came from the ongoing ImmuneRACE study (first 160 participants) plus 1,254 subjects from 6 global collaborators. The dataset comprised deeply sampled blood TCRbeta repertoires from subjects exposed to, actively infected with, or recovered from COVID-19. Nearly every sample came with metadata listing a de-identified subject ID, COVID-19 status, age in years and sex. The repertoires were made available in a free public database intended to serve as a resource for research on the immune response to SARS-CoV-2. Where HLA class I and class II types were available, the types were taken from metadata supplied by the sample provider, not from assay-based typing. Overall study outcomes, separate from this receptor: The amount of clinical and demographic metadata varied by source and participant and was provided uncurated.

TCRbeta CDR3 regions were amplified from genomic DNA using the immunoSEQ Assay, a bias-controlled multiplex PCR. Under the source paper's analysis protocol: Nucleated cell counts per sample were estimated from amplification of reference gene primers within the assay. To quantify the absolute abundance of each unique TCRbeta CDR3 rearrangement, sequence reads were collapsed and filtered. For each sample, productive Simpson clonality was calculated as the square root of Simpson's diversity index over productive rearrangements. TCRdb's version of the immuneACCESS table is confined to in-frame rearrangements and falls short of the full clone set. An unresolved V gene accounts for under half of the shortfall where checked; the remainder is of unknown origin. The DNA was the basis for D and trimming; V, J and clone size are from that table. The sample includes approximately 350,000 clones, with 87% observed a single time. The ten most abundant clones make up about 3% of the sample.

The CDR3 contains 15 residues, cysteine and phenylalanine counted. Just CDR3 DNA is preserved here, 45 bases in frame from base 1. For CDR1 and CDR2, the germline V gene (reference sequence) lists SGHKS and YYEKEE. Deletion took 4 bases off V and 2 bases off J, with a span of 13 bases between the germline ends. Enrolling through a virtual design, the prospective study's participants ranged in age from roughly 18 to 90 years and lived across 24 United States geographic areas. Cohort assignment in the prospective study relied on participant-reported clinical history from a screening survey and a study questionnaire. Recovered participants in ImmuneRACE Cohort 3 were defined as having two consecutive negative NP/OP PCR tests, clearance from a healthcare professional, or resolution of symptoms. Mobile phlebotomists in the prospective study collected whole blood, serum and a nasopharyngeal or oropharyngeal swab from every participant. Participants in the prospective study had the option to provide additional blood draws and questionnaires over a 2-month period. Blood samples from the prospective study were shipped frozen or at room temperature prior to DNA extraction.

In regard to this clone: Its target antigen remains unknown. No base qualities exist here, and no much larger clone lies one base off it.

The TCR comes from a woman aged 25 to 45 who had recovered from COVID-19. The receptor chain draws on TRBV5-5 and TRBJ1-5, with TRBD1 tentatively as D gene (5 bases match). Sequences were obtained from PBMCs or T cells enriched from blood (not recorded which). The CDR3 protein sequence reads: CASSQGEIRNQPQHF. At the DNA level, the sequence is TGTGCCAGCAGCCAGGGCGAGATTCGCAATCAGCCCCAGCATTTT.